This record concerns one T cell receptor (beta chain) sequence. What it recognizes is unknown. The sample originates from a study of monozygotic twins with cystic fibrosis. Study as a whole: Library input was 2.5 to 3 micrograms of fragmented DNA, with about 15 PCR cycles.

Trimming left V 6 bases short and J 3 bases short, with 11 bases between. CDR1 is MRHNA, CDR2 SNTAGT, per germline. This CDR3 comprises 14 residues. Broader study findings: Low clonality (median roughly 0.0095) suggested a mostly naive repertoire. Unrelated CF individuals shared fewer identical clonotypes than monozygotic CF twins. Shared CDR3 numbers were not associated with age, concordance or severity.

The repertoire was sequenced with immunoSEQ multiplex PCR; TCRdb's copy has only in-frame clones and lacks some. The sample has 18,000 or so clones, about 89% seen once. The receptor was isolated from a girl aged 2 to 9 with cystic fibrosis. The chain carries TRBV6-4 and TRBJ2-2; D is perhaps TRBD1 (6 bases). The specimen was blood. The CDR3 is CASRTGQDTGELFF. In DNA form, the CDR3 reads TGTGCCAGCAGAACAGGGCAGGACACCGGGGAGCTGTTTTTT.